The 19 T cell receptor beta chains presented below share a single source sample, sequenced in a study of blood T cell repertoires in COVID-19. Clones were sequenced by immunoSEQ multiplex PCR, and TCRdb holds only the in-frame ones, with some missing. The profile shows some 250,000 clones, around 87% of them singletons. Sequencing was performed on peripheral blood. All receptors come from a woman aged 60-75 years with COVID-19, enrolled during active disease.

The chain is built from TRBV7-8 and TRBJ1-1; 8 bases line up with TRBD1. CDR1 is SGHVS and CDR2 is FQNEAQ in the germline V gene. Trimming cost V 5 bases and J 5 bases; bases outside gene matches: 7. This CDR3 has 14 amino acids. The CDR3 nucleotides are TGTGCCAGCAGCCCAGGACAGGGTTGGACTGAAGCTTTCTTT. Translated: CASSPGQGWTEAFF.

The chain links TRBV10-1 to TRBJ1-1; perhaps TRBD1 as D (5 bases). Trimming took 0 bases from V and 0 from J, leaving 8 bases between them. The CDR3 runs to 15 residues. The germline gives CDR1 WNHNN, CDR2 SYGVQD (reference sequence). The CDR3 loop is CASSESPGLNTEAFF. The CDR3 nucleotides read TGCGCCAGCAGTGAGTCCCCAGGGTTGAACACTGAAGCTTTCTTT.

This chain connects TRBV5-1 to TRBJ2-1; possible D gene TRBD2, 6 bases. This CDR3 region has 16 residues. Between the trimmed V and J ends, which lost 0 bases and 1 base, there was a span of 11 bases. Germline values: CDR1 SGHRS, CDR2 YFSETQ. This CDR3 is CASSLDGSLSYNEQFF. In nucleotides, the CDR3 is TGCGCCAGCAGCTTGGACGGGAGTCTATCCTACAATGAGCAGTTCTTC.

This chain uses TRBV9 with TRBJ1-1; the D is unclear. V lost 0 bases and J lost 0, with 9 bases in between. Germline loops: CDR1 SGDLS, CDR2 YYNGEE. CDR3 length: 15 residues. The CDR3 sequence is CASSVAPAMNTEAFF. CDR3 in DNA: TGTGCCAGCAGCGTAGCGCCAGCGATGAACACTGAAGCTTTCTTT.

This chain uses TRBV11-2 with TRBJ2-1, with TRBD1 matching 7 bases. CDR1 is SGHAT, CDR2 FQNNGV, per germline. This CDR3 is 14 amino acids long. The ends lost 2 bases at V and 4 bases at J; junction bases unmatched: 2. The CDR3 loop is CASSLRDSYNEQFF. The CDR3, as DNA: TGTGCCAGCAGCTTACGGGACAGTTACAATGAGCAGTTCTTC. The full variable domain, with the rest looked up from reference TRBV11-2 and TRBJ2-1, is EAGVAQSPRYKIIEKRQSVAFWCNPISGHATLYWYQQILGQGPKLLIQFQNNGVVDDSQLPKDRFSAERLKGVDSTLKIQPAKLEDSAVYLCASSLRDSYNEQFFGPGTRLTVL.

This clone appeared once. V usage is TRBV6-1 and J usage is TRBJ2-7, with 11 bases fitting TRBD2. V lost 4 bases to trimming and J lost 2 bases; unmatched junction nucleotides: 10. Germline V gene lookup returns CDR1 MNHNS and CDR2 SASEGT. This CDR3 region has 17 residues. DNA of the CDR3: TGTGCCAGCAGTGGCCAGTATAGCGGGAGGGCGCCCTACGAGCAGTACTTC. Translating it yields CASSGQYSGRAPYEQYF.

This rearrangement joins TRBV7-8 to TRBJ1-2, with a weak D call TRBD1 (5 bases). Germline V gene data show CDR1 as SGHVS and CDR2 as FQNEAQ. CDR3 size: 14 residues. V lost 2 bases and J lost 4, with 11 bases in between. The CDR3 DNA reads as TGTGCCAGCAGCTTAAACCGGGGGTCCTATGGCTACACCTTC. It is translated as CASSLNRGSYGYTF.

This sequence joins TRBV5-6 and TRBJ1-2; 8 nucleotides align to TRBD1. V lost 1 base to trimming and J lost 4 bases; unmatched junction nucleotides: 6. Germline CDR1 is SGHDT and CDR2 is YYEEEE. CDR3 length: 15 amino acids. This chain's CDR3 is CASSLLTGVGYGYTF. CDR3 sequence (DNA): TGTGCCAGCAGCTTGCTGACAGGGGTAGGCTATGGCTACACCTTC.

The V call is TRBV6-5, the J call TRBJ2-2, with D possibly TRBD2 on 6 matching bases. The CDR3 loop spans 14 amino acids. Trimming cost V 6 bases and J 2 bases, with 10 bases left between them. Germline V gene data show CDR1 as MNHEY and CDR2 as SVGAGI. CDR3 amino acids: CASRGDFNTGELFF. CDR3 coding DNA: TGTGCCAGCAGGGGGGACTTCAACACCGGGGAGCTGTTTTTT.

The chain has TRBV19 and TRBJ1-1, with a tentative D call TRBD1 (5 bases). Germline V gene sequence: CDR1 LNHDA, CDR2 SQIVND (reference sequence). The ends were cut back, 3 bases at V and 5 bases at J, with 7 bases in the middle. CDR3 length: 12 amino acids. The CDR3 DNA reads TGTGCCAGTAGTATCAGGGCTACTGAAGCTTTCTTT. Its translation is CASSIRATEAFF.

V and J are TRBV7-9 and TRBJ2-5; D gene ambiguous. CDR1 SEHNR and CDR2 FQNEAQ come from the germline V gene (reference sequence). The CDR3 length is 12 residues. The germline V and J ends were trimmed by 5 bases and 5 bases, with 9 bases remaining between them. CDR3 amino acids: CASSLKWETQYF. CDR3 sequence (DNA): TGTGCCAGCAGCCTAAAGTGGGAGACCCAGTACTTC.

This clone was counted once. The V gene is TRBV5-1, the J gene TRBJ2-2; D is unclear. V was pared by 4 bases and J by 5 bases, with 15 bases between. Looked up from germline, CDR1 is SGHRS and CDR2 is YFSETQ. The CDR3 runs 15 residues. The CDR3: CASSAPRVGTGELFF. The CDR3 nucleotides read TGCGCCAGCAGCGCCCCCCGGGTCGGTACCGGGGAGCTGTTTTTT.

In its sample, this clone was seen a few times. Within the sample, other DNA sequences also encode this same CDR3. V is TRBV19 and J is TRBJ2-1; 7 bases map to TRBD2. Germline CDR1 LNHDA, CDR2 SQIVND (reference sequence). The CDR3 has 13 amino acids. The ends lost 7 bases at V and 3 bases at J; junction bases unmatched: 3. CDR3 loop: CASTASGYNEQFF. The CDR3 DNA reads as TGTGCCAGTACCGCTAGCGGCTACAATGAGCAGTTCTTC.

This rearrangement joins TRBV3-1 (or the pseudogene TRBV3-2) to TRBJ1-2; D might be TRBD1 (6 bases). Trimming stripped 1 base from V and 4 bases from J, with 13 bases between. Germline lookup yields CDR1 LGHDT and CDR2 YNNKEL (reference sequence). The CDR3 covers 15 residues. The CDR3 DNA reads TGTGCCAGCAGCCAAGGGGCAGGGGTTCGCTATGGCTACACCTTC. Amino acids: CASSQGAGVRYGYTF.

The chain is built from TRBV5-4 and TRBJ1-4, with D possibly being TRBD1 (5 bases). Trimming cost V 0 bases and J 8 bases, with 11 bases left between them. Per germline, CDR1 SGHNT and CDR2 YYREEE (reference sequence). This CDR3 comprises 14 residues. CDR3 sequence (DNA): TGTGCCAGCAGCTTGGGGGGCCTCGGGGAAAAACTGTTTTTT. Amino acid sequence: CASSLGGLGEKLFF.

The sample holds a few counts of this clone. The chain links TRBV4-3 to TRBJ1-1; D is ambiguous. Germline assignment: CDR1 LGHNA and CDR2 YSLEER. Trimming pared 0 bases from V and 6 bases from J, leaving 14 bases between. This CDR3 has 15 residues. This CDR3 is CASSQEGFGGPEAFF. CDR3 nucleotide sequence: TGCGCCAGCAGCCAAGAAGGGTTCGGAGGGCCTGAAGCTTTCTTT.

The V and J genes are TRBV28 and TRBJ2-3; 7 nucleotides line up with TRBD2. Germline V lookup: CDR1 MDHEN, CDR2 SYDVKM. J gave up 11 bases and V 6 bases, and 14 bases lay outside the gene matches. This CDR3 is 14 amino acids long. The CDR3 loop reads CASRPPSGGRLQYF. The CDR3 bases are TGTGCCAGCAGACCCCCTAGCGGCGGGCGGTTGCAGTATTTT.

CDR3 region: CASTRESNEKLFF. The CDR3 region has the DNA TGTGCCAGCACGCGGGAGTCGAATGAAAAACTGTTTTTT. The V and J genes are TRBV2 and TRBJ1-4; D is undetermined. Germline V lookup: CDR1 SNHLY, CDR2 FYNNEI. There are 13 residues in the CDR3. Trimming removed 7 bases at V and 5 bases at J, with 11 bases between.

The chain links TRBV19 to TRBJ1-5; D remains ambiguous. Deletions cut 8 bases from V and 7 bases from J, with 24 bases between. This CDR3 comprises 16 residues. Germline V gene lookup returns CDR1 LNHDA and CDR2 SQIVND (reference sequence). The CDR3 sequence is CASSSPGQAGEQPQHF. CDR3 coding DNA: TGTGCCAGTTCCTCACCGGGCCAGGCGGGAGAACAGCCCCAGCATTTT.